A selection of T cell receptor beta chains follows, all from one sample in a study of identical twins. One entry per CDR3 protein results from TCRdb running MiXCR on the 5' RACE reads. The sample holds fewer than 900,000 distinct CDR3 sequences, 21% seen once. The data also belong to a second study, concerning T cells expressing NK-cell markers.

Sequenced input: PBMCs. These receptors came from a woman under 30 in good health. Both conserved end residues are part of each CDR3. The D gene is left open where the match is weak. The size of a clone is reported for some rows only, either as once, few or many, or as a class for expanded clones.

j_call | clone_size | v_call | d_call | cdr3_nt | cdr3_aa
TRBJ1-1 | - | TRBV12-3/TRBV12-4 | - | TGTGCCAGCAGCCGTGACAGTCCTAAGAACACTGAAGCTTTCTTT | CASSRDSPKNTEAFF
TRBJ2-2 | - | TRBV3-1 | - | TGTGCCACCAGCCAAGCCAACATGAACACCGGGGAGCTGTTTTTT | CATSQANMNTGELFF
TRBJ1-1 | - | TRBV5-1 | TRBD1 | TGCGCCAGCAGCTCTTTTACAGGGGGACAAACTGAAGCTTTCTTT | CASSSFTGGQTEAFF
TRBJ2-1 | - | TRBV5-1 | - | TGCGCCAGCAGCATGACCGGGACCCCTACCTACAATGAGCAGTTCTTC | CASSMTGTPTYNEQFF
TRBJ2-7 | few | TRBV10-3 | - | TGTGCCATCAGGACAGAGGCGGAGGAGCAGTACTTC | CAIRTEAEEQYF
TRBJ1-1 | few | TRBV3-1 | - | TGTGCCAGCAGCCGAGGTCCAGGGCTAAACACTGAAGCTTTCTTT | CASSRGPGLNTEAFF
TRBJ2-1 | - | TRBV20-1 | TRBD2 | TGCAGTGCTTCCCTAGCGGCTTACAATGAGCAGTTCTTC | CSASLAAYNEQFF
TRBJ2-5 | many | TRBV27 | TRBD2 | TGTGCCAGCAGTCCTAGCGGGAGTCGTGAGACCCAGTACTTC | CASSPSGSRETQYF
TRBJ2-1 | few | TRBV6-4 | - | TGTGCCAGCAGTGAGGGCCTGGGCAGCGAGGAGCAGTTCTTC | CASSEGLGSEEQFF
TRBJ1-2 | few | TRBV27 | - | TGTGCCAGCAGTGCCCTAGCCAGGATGAGTTCCTCTGGCTACACCTTC | CASSALARMSSSGYTF
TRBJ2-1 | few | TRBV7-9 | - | TGTGCCAGCAGCCCCGAAAGTAGGGAGAATGAGCAGTTCTTC | CASSPESRENEQFF
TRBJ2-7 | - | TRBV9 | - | TGTGCCAGCAGCAAAGGGGGGTCACCCTACGAGCAGTACTTC | CASSKGGSPYEQYF
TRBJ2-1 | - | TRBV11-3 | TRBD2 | TGTGCCAGCAGCCCGATGGTTCTAGCGGGTAATGAGCAGTTCTTC | CASSPMVLAGNEQFF
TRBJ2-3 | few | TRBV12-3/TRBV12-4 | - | TGTGCCAGCAGGCTGCGGGACCATACGCAGTATTTT | CASRLRDHTQYF
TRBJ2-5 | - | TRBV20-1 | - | TGCAGTGCTAGAGCATTGATCGTGGGGCAAGAGACCCAGTACTTC | CSARALIVGQETQYF
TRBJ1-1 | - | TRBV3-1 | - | TGTGCCAGCAGCCAATCGGACAGGAACACTGAAGCTTTCTTT | CASSQSDRNTEAFF
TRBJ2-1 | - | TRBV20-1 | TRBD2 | TGCAGTGCTTATTATAGCGGGAGGAATGAGCAGTTCTTC | CSAYYSGRNEQFF
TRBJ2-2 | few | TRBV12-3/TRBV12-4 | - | TGTGCCAGCAGGGTGGGAGGCCATGCCGGGGAGCTGTTTTTT | CASRVGGHAGELFF
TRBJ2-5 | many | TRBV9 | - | TGTGCCAGCAGCGTAGAAGTAGAACAACCGACTATTTACTTC | CASSVEVEQPTIYF
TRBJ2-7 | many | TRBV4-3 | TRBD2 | TGCGCCAGCAGCCAAGGGACGGCGGGAGTAGGGGACGAGCAGTACTTC | CASSQGTAGVGDEQYF
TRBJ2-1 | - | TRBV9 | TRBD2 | TGTGCCAGCAGCGTAGATCGGCTGGGACTAGCGGCCTACAATGAGCAGTTCTTC | CASSVDRLGLAAYNEQFF
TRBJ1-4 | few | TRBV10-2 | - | TGCGCCAGCGGTCCTTCAGGACGGCTAAATGAAAAACTGTTTTTT | CASGPSGRLNEKLFF
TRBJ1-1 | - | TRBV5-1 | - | TGCGCCAGCAGCTCAGGGACAACGTTTAACACTGAAGCTTTCTTT | CASSSGTTFNTEAFF
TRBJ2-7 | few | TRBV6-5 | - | TGTGCCAGCAGTTACTCGAAGGGTTCCTACGAGCAGTACTTC | CASSYSKGSYEQYF
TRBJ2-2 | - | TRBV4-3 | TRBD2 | TGCGCCAGCAGCCAAGAAGGCGGGAGAGGCACCGGGGAGCTGTTTTTT | CASSQEGGRGTGELFF